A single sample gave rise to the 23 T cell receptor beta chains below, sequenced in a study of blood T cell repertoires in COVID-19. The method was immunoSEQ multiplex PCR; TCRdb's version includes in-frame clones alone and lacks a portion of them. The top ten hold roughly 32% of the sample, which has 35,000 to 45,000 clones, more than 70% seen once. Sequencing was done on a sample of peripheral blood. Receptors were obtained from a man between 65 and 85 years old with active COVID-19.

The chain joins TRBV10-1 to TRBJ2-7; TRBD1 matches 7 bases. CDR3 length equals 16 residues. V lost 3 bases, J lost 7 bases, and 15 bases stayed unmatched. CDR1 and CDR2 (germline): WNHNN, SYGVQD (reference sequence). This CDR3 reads CASSDPTGETFAEQYF. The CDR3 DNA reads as TGCGCCAGCAGTGACCCCACAGGGGAAACCTTCGCGGAGCAGTACTTC.

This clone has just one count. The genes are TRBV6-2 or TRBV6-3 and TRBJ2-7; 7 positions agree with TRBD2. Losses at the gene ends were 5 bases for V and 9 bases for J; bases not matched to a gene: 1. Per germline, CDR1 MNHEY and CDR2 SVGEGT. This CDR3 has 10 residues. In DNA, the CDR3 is TGTGCCAGCAGTCGGGGGGTGCAGTACTTC. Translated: CASSRGVQYF.

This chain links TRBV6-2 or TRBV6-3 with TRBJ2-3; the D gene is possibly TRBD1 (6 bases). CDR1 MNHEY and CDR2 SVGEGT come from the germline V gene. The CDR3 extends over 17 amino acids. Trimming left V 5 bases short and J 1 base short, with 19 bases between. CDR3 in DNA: TGTGCCAGCAGTAGAAATTTCCCAGGGGCGGGCACAGATACGCAGTATTTT. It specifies CASSRNFPGAGTDTQYF.

The CDR3 spells CASSRQGWANTGELFF. The CDR3 DNA is TGTGCCAGCAGCCGCCAGGGATGGGCGAACACCGGGGAGCTGTTTTTT. This chain links TRBV5-6 with TRBJ2-2; D possibly corresponds to TRBD1 (5 bases). Germline values: CDR1 SGHDT, CDR2 YYEEEE. The ends were cut back, 4 bases at V and 0 bases at J, with 13 bases in the middle. This CDR3 region has 16 residues.

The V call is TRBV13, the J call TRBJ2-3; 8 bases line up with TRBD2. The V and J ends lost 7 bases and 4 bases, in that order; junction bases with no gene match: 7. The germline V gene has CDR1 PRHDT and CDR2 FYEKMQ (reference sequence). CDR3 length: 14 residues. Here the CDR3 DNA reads TGTGCCAGCACCCCGGGGGGGCGGTCAGATACGCAGTATTTT. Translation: CASTPGGRSDTQYF. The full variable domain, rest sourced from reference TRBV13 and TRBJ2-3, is AAGVIQSPRHLIKEKRETATLKCYPIPRHDTVYWYQQGPGQDPQFLISFYEKMQSDKGSIPDRFSAQQFSDYHSELNMSSLELGDSALYFCASTPGGRSDTQYFGPGTRLTVL.

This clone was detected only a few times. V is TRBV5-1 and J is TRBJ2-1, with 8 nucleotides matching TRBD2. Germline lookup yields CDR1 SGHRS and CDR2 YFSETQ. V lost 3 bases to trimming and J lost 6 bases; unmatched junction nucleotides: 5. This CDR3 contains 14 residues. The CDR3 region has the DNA TGCGCCAGCAGCTGGGACGGGAGGGGCAATGAGCAGTTCTTC. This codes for CASSWDGRGNEQFF.

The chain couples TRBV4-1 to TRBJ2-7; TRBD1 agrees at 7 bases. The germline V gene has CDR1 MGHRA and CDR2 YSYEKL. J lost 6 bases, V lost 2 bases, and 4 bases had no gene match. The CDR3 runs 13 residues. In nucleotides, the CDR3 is TGCGCCAGCAGCCAATCTTCAGGGGGCGAGCAGTACTTC. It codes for CASSQSSGGEQYF.

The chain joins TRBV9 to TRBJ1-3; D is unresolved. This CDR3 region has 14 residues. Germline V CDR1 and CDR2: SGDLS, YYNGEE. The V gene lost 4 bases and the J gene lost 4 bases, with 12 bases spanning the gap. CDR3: CASSLGMLGNTIYF. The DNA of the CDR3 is TGTGCCAGCAGCCTCGGGATGCTCGGAAACACCATATATTTT. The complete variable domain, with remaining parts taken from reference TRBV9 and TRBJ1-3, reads DSGVTQTPKHLITATGQRVTLRCSPRSGDLSVYWYQQSLDQGLQFLIQYYNGEERAKGNILERFSAQQFPDLHSELNLSSLELGDSALYFCASSLGMLGNTIYFGEGSWLTVV.

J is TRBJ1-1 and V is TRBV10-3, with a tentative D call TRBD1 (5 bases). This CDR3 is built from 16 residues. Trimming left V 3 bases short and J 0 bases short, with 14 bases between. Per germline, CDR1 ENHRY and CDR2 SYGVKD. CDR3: CAISDRAGQMNTEAFF. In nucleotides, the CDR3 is TGTGCCATCAGTGATCGGGCTGGACAAATGAACACTGAAGCTTTCTTT.

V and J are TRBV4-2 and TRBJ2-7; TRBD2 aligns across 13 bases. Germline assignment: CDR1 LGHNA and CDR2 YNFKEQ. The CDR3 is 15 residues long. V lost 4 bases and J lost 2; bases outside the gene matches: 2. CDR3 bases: TGTGCCAGCAGCCGCGGACTAGCGGGGGCCTACGAGCAGTACTTC. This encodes CASSRGLAGAYEQYF.

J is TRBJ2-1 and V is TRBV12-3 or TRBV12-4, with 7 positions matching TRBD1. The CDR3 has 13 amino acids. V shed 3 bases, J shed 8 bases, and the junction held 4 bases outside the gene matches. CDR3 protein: CASSLTGFDEQFF. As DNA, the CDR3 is TGTGCCAGCAGTTTGACAGGGTTTGATGAGCAGTTCTTC.

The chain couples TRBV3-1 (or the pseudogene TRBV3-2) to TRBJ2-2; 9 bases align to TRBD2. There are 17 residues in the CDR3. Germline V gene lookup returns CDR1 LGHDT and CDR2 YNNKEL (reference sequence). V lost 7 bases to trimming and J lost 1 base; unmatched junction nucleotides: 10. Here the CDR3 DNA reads TGTGCCAGCAATGAGCGGGGGGCCCCGTGGAACACCGGGGAGCTGTTTTTT. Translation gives CASNERGAPWNTGELFF.

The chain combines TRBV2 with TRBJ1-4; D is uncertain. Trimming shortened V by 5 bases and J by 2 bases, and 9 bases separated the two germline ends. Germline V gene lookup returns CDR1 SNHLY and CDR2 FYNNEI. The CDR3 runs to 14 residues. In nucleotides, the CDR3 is TGTGCCAGCAGTCGTAGGAGGACTAATGAAAAACTGTTTTTT. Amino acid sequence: CASSRRRTNEKLFF.

The CDR3 DNA follows: TGTGCCAGCAGTTACTCGAGCCAGGGCTCTAATGAAAAACTGTTTTTT. Protein product: CASSYSSQGSNEKLFF. The chain uses TRBV6-6 and TRBJ1-4; tentative D call: TRBD1 (5 bases). CDR1 MNHNY and CDR2 SVGAGI come from the germline V gene (reference sequence). This CDR3 has 16 amino acids. The germline V and J ends were trimmed by 0 bases and 3 bases, with 11 bases remaining between them.

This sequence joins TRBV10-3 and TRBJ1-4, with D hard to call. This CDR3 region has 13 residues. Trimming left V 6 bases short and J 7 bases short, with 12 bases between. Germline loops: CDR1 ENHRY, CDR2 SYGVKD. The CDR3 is CAISRGVGEKLFF. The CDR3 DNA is TGTGCCATCAGCAGAGGCGTGGGTGAAAAACTGTTTTTT.

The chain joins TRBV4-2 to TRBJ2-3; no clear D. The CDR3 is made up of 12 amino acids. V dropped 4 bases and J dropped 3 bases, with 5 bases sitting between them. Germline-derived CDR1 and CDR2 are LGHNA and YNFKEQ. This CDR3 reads CASSPFTDTQYF. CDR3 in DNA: TGTGCCAGCAGCCCGTTTACAGATACGCAGTATTTT.

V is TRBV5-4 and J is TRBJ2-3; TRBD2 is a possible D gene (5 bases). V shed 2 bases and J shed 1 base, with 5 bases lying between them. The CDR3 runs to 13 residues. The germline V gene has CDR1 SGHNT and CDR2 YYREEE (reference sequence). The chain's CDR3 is CASSFGGTDTQYF. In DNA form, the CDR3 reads TGTGCCAGCAGCTTCGGGGGCACAGATACGCAGTATTTT.

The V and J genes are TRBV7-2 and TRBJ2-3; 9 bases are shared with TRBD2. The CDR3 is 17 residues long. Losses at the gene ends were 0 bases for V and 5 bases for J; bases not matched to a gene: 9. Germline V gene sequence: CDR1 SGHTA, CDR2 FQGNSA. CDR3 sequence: CASSLASGGKVQDTQYF. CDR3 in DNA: TGTGCCAGCAGCTTAGCTAGCGGGGGAAAGGTACAAGATACGCAGTATTTT. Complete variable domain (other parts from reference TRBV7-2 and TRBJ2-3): GAGVSQSPSNKVTEKGKDVELRCDPISGHTALYWYRQSLGQGLEFLIYFQGNSAPDKSGLPSDRFSAERTGGSVSTLTIQRTQQEDSAVYLCASSLASGGKVQDTQYFGPGTRLTVL.

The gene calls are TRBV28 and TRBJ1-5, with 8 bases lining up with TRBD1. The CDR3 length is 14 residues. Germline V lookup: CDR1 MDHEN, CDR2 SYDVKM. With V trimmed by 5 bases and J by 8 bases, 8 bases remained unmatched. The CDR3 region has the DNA TGTGCCAGCAGTCCATCCAGGGGGCTGAAGCCCCAGCATTTT. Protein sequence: CASSPSRGLKPQHF.

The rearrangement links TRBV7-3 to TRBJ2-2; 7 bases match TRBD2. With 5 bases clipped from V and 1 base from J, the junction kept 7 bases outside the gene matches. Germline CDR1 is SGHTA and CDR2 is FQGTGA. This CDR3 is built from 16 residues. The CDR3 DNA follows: TGTGCCAGCAGCCCGGCGGGAGCGGGGAACACCGGGGAGCTGTTTTTT. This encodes CASSPAGAGNTGELFF.

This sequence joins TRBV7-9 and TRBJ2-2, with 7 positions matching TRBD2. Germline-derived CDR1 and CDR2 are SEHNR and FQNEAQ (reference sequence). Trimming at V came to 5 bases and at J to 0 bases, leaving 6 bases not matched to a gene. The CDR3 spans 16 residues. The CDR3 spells CASSRPGGANTGELFF. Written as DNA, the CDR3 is TGTGCCAGCAGCCGCCCGGGAGGCGCGAACACCGGGGAGCTGTTTTTT. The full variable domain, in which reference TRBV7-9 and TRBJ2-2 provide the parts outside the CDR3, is DTGVSQNPRHKITKRGQNVTFRCDPISEHNRLYWYRQTLGQGPEFLTYFQNEAQLEKSRLLSDRFSAERPKGSFSTLEIQRTEQGDSAMYLCASSRPGGANTGELFFGEGSRLTVL.

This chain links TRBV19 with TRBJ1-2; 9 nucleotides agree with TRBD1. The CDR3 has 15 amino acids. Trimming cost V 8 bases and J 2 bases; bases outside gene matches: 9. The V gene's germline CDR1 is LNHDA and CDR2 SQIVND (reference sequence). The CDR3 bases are TGTGCCAGTCAAGACAGGGGGTCCGTAAACTATGGCTACACCTTC. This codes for CASQDRGSVNYGYTF.

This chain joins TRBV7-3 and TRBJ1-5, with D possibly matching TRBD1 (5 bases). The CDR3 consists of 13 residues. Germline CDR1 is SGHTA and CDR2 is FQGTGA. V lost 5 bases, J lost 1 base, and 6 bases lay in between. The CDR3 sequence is CASSRGSNQPQHF. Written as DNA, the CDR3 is TGTGCCAGCAGCCGGGGGAGCAATCAGCCCCAGCATTTT.